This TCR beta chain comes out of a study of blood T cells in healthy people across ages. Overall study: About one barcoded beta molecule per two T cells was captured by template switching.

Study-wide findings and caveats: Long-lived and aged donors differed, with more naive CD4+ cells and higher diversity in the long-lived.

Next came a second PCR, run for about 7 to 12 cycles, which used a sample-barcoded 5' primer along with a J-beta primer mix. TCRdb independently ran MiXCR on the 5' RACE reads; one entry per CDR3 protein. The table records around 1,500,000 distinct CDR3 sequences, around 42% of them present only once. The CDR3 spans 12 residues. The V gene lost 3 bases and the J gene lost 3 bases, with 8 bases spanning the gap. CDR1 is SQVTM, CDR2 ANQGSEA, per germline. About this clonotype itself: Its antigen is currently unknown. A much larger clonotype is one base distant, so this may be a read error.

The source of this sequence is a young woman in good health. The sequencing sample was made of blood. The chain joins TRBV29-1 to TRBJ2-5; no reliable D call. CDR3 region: CSVDEAEETQYF. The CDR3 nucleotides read TGCAGCGTTGATGAGGCTGAAGAGACCCAGTACTTC.